Sequencing of this T cell receptor (beta chain) was carried out in a study of T cell repertoires in cytomegalovirus infection (dated by TCRdb to the late 2010s). As for the study more broadly: Because public TCR beta signatures pointed to carriage of CMV infection together with the matching HLA type, the HLA type of each donor mattered for the analysis. Study-wide findings and limitations: The ex vivo response was dominated by HLA-C-restricted CMV-specific TCR beta clonotypes, which also provided the single most frequent clonotype in two of eight donors. Carriers of CMV infection plus the relevant HLA type were discriminated by the cumulative frequency of public TCR beta family members in the study cohort and in an independent roughly 320-donor cohort.

Reads for this sample came from an Illumina HiSeq 1500. TCRdb reanalyzed the raw reads on its own, using fastp at Q25 for trimming and MiXCR for clone calling, and kept in-frame beta chains. Duplicate CDR3 protein sequences are folded into a single record with the most common DNA and genes. The sample has some 390,000 distinct CDR3 sequences on record, around a sixth of them singletons. Jointly, the top ten make up 7.5% to 9% of the sample. Ten or more counts support this clonotype. Its antigen is not yet known. Nothing much larger sits one base from this clone, and base qualities are not available. V is reduced by 5 bases and J by 0 bases, leaving a spacing of 7 bases between them. Sequences SGHTA (CDR1) and FQGNSA (CDR2) are obtained from the germline V gene. Taken from cysteine to phenylalanine, the CDR3 has 13 residues. CDR3 DNA is the only sequence kept; it has 39 bases, read in frame from the first base.

The V gene is TRBV7-2 and the J gene is TRBJ1-2, with no confident D gene call. The TCR sequence derives from a human donor in good health (CMV status not recorded). Some clones in this sample may be carry-over from other donors' samples. Sequencing input: PBMCs. The DNA sequence is as follows: TGTGCCAGCAGCGCTCGAGCTAACTATGGCTACACCTTC. This is translated as CASSARANYGYTF. The CDR3 plus the reference TRBV7-2 and TRBJ1-2 genes for the other parts give the full variable domain: GAGVSQSPSNKVTEKGKDVELRCDPISGHTALYWYRQSLGQGLEFLIYFQGNSAPDKSGLPSDRFSAERTGGSVSTLTIQRTQQEDSAVYLCASSARANYGYTFGSGTRLTVV.